This T cell receptor beta chain comes out of a study of blood T cell repertoires in COVID-19. The CDR3 sequence is 14 residues long. Germline loops: CDR1 SEHNR, CDR2 FQNEAQ (reference sequence). The ends were cut back, 5 bases at V and 6 bases at J, with 14 bases in the middle. TCRdb's copy holds only in-frame clones and misses some; the assay was immunoSEQ multiplex PCR. The table includes about 330,000 clones, approximately 88% detected once. The TCR sequence derives from a man between 25 and 39 years old who had recovered from COVID-19. Sequencing was performed on PBMCs or T cells enriched from blood (not recorded which). The chain joins TRBV7-9 to TRBJ2-1; D possibly corresponds to TRBD1 (7 bases). As DNA, the CDR3 is TGTGCCAGCAGCGGAGGGACAGCAGCCAATGAGCAGTTCTTC. Its translation is CASSGGTAANEQFF. Filled out from reference TRBV7-9 and TRBJ2-1, the complete variable domain reads DTGVSQNPRHKITKRGQNVTFRCDPISEHNRLYWYRQTLGQGPEFLTYFQNEAQLEKSRLLSDRFSAERPKGSFSTLEIQRTEQGDSAMYLCASSGGTAANEQFFGPGTRLTVL.